This T cell receptor (beta chain) was sequenced for a study of T cell responses to AZD1222 COVID-19 vaccine. This table comes from immunoSEQ multiplex PCR, and its TCRdb copy is limited to in-frame clones, with some not included. The sample contains about 120,000 clones, roughly 93% of which appear only once. CDR3 length equals 14 residues. V lost 6 bases and J lost 5, with 14 bases in between. Germline loops: CDR1 MDHEN, CDR2 SYDVKM. This clone showed up just once. This chain joins TRBV28 and TRBJ2-1, with a tentative D call TRBD2 (7 bases). This sequence originates from an adult in good health. The sequencing here drew on peripheral blood, taken on day 0 of AZD1222 vaccination. DNA of the CDR3: TGTGCCAGCAGGGGGGCGGGGGTTAACAATGAGCAGTTCTTC. It is translated as CASRGAGVNNEQFF.